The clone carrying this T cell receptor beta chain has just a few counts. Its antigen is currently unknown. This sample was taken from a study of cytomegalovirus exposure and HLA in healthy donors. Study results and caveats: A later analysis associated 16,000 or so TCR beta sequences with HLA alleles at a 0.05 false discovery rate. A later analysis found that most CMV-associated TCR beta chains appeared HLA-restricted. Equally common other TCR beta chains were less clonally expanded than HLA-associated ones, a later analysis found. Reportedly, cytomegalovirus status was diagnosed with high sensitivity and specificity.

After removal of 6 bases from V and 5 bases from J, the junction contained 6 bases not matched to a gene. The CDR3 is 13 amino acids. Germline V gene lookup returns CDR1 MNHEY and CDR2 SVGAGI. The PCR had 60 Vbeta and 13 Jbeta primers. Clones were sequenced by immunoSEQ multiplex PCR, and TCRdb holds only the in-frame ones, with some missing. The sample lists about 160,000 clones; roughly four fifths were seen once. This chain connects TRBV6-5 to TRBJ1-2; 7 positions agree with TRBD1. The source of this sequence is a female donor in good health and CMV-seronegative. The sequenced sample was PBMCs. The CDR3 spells CASSLGQVYGYTF. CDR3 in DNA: TGTGCCAGCAGCCTTGGACAGGTTTATGGCTACACCTTC.